The rows below give T cell receptor beta chains drawn from one sample of a study of blood T cell repertoires in COVID-19. Measured with immunoSEQ multiplex PCR; TCRdb has only the in-frame clones, and not every one. The profile shows fewer than 80,000 clones, around 84% of them singletons. The sequencing input was peripheral blood. These receptors originate from an elderly woman with acute or convalescent COVID-19. The CDR3 runs from the conserved cysteine through the conserved F or W. D genes are given only for firm matches. Rows may omit the clone size; those that give it use once, few, many or a size class.

v_call	d_call	clone_size	j_call	cdr3_nt	cdr3_aa
TRBV6-6	TRBD2	.	TRBJ2-1	TGTGCCAGCAGTTACCCTAGCGGGGGGCGGTACAATGAGCAGTTCTTC	CASSYPSGGRYNEQFF
TRBV19	.	.	TRBJ2-3	TGTGCCAGTACCCCTTACTTGTACACAGATACGCAGTATTTT	CASTPYLYTDTQYF
TRBV5-4	.	.	TRBJ1-1	TGTGCCAGCAACCCCGGACAGTCGAACACTGAAGCTTTCTTT	CASNPGQSNTEAFF
TRBV5-8	TRBD2	.	TRBJ2-3	TGTGCCAGCAGCTTGGGACTAGCGGGGTCAGATACGCAGTATTTT	CASSLGLAGSDTQYF
TRBV2	TRBD2	.	TRBJ2-3	TGTGCCAGCATTGGGCTACTAGCGCCAAGCACAGATACGCAGTATTTT	CASIGLLAPSTDTQYF
TRBV7-6	TRBD1	.	TRBJ2-7	TGTGCCAGCAGCTCAACCCCAGGACAGGGATCCTACGAGCAGTACTTC	CASSSTPGQGSYEQYF
TRBV4-2	.	.	TRBJ1-1	TGTGCCAGCAGCCAAGAGTTTGAGATGAACACTGAAGCTTTCTTT	CASSQEFEMNTEAFF
TRBV9	TRBD1	medium-sized	TRBJ2-7	TGTGCCAGCAGCCCGGGACAGGAGTACGAGCAGTACTTC	CASSPGQEYEQYF
TRBV9	TRBD2	.	TRBJ2-3	TGTGCCAGCAGCGTAGTAGGTAGCGGGGGGCTCTCCACAGATACGCAGTATTTT	CASSVVGSGGLSTDTQYF
TRBV4-2	TRBD1	.	TRBJ2-5	TGTGCCAGCAGCCCTCGACAGGGGCAGGGGACCCAGTACTTC	CASSPRQGQGTQYF
TRBV6-4	TRBD2	.	TRBJ2-3	TGTGCCAGCAGTGACCACGAATTGGTCGAGCGGGGGCCGGATACGCAGTATTTT	CASSDHELVERGPDTQYF
TRBV29-1	.	.	TRBJ2-4	TGCAGCGTTGTCAAGGGGTACGCCAAAAACATTCAGTACTTC	CSVVKGYAKNIQYF
TRBV7-9	.	once	TRBJ1-2	TGTGCCAGCAGCTTGCGGGGGACTCTTCCTAACTATGGCTACACCTTC	CASSLRGTLPNYGYTF
TRBV6-5	TRBD1	.	TRBJ1-2	TGTGCCAGCAGTTCCGAGACAGGGCTGGATGGCTACACCTTC	CASSSETGLDGYTF
TRBV10-1	TRBD2	.	TRBJ2-7	TGCGCCAGCAGTGAGAATAGCGGGGGGGAGCAGTACTTC	CASSENSGGEQYF
TRBV3-1/TRBV3-2	.	.	TRBJ1-1	TGTGCCAGCAGCCAAGATTGGCCAGCGCGGAACACTGAAGCTTTCTTT	CASSQDWPARNTEAFF
TRBV10-3	TRBD1	.	TRBJ1-2	TGTGCCATCAGTGACAGGGGGCTCTATGGCTACACCTTC	CAISDRGLYGYTF
TRBV10-1	.	few	TRBJ2-2	TGCGCCAGCAGTGTGGCTCGCACCGGGGAGCTGTTTTTT	CASSVARTGELFF
TRBV5-1	.	.	TRBJ1-4	TGCGCCAGCAGTTTTACAGGGTATGAAAAACTGTTTTTT	CASSFTGYEKLFF
TRBV3-1/TRBV3-2	.	.	TRBJ1-2	TGTGCCAGCAGCGAGGGTCCCTTCGGTGGCTACACCTTC	CASSEGPFGGYTF
TRBV6-6	.	.	TRBJ1-6	TGTGCCAGCAGGGTCCTGAGGAGCTCCTATAATTCACCCCTCCACTTT	CASRVLRSSYNSPLHF
TRBV19	TRBD1	once	TRBJ1-2	TGTGCCAGTAGTCCTACCAAGACAGGGGAAGACTATGGCTACACCTTC	CASSPTKTGEDYGYTF
TRBV5-1	TRBD1	.	TRBJ2-7	TGCGCCAGCAGCTTTGGACAGGGGTCCTACGAGCAGTACTTC	CASSFGQGSYEQYF
TRBV5-1	TRBD2	.	TRBJ2-3	TGCGCCAGCCGGCAGCGGGGGTTCGACACAGATACGCAGTATTTT	CASRQRGFDTDTQYF
TRBV29-1	TRBD2	.	TRBJ2-3	TGCAGCTCCAATAGCGGGGGGTTAAATACGCAGTATTTT	CSSNSGGLNTQYF
TRBV19	TRBD1	.	TRBJ2-7	TGTGCCAGTCGACAGGGGGCCTACGAGCAGTACTTC	CASRQGAYEQYF
TRBV19	TRBD1	.	TRBJ2-1	TGTGCCAGTAGACGACAGGGGGTTACCTACAATGAGCAGTTCTTC	CASRRQGVTYNEQFF
TRBV14	.	.	TRBJ2-7	TGTGCCAGCAGCCTGACAGGGGAGGGGTACGAGCAGTACTTC	CASSLTGEGYEQYF
TRBV30	.	once	TRBJ1-2	TGTGCCCTTGGAACAGGGATCCCTATCTACACCTTC	CALGTGIPIYTF
TRBV5-5	TRBD1	.	TRBJ1-2	TGTGCCAGCAGCTTCCTCCCCGGGACAGGGCGGTCGAAAACCTTC	CASSFLPGTGRSKTF
TRBV30	TRBD1	.	TRBJ2-5	TGTGCCTGGAGTGCACAGGGGGTCCAAGAGACCCAGTACTTC	CAWSAQGVQETQYF
TRBV7-3	TRBD2	.	TRBJ2-1	TGTGCCAGCAGCCCGGGAGCGGGGGGTTACAATGAGCAGTTCTTC	CASSPGAGGYNEQFF
TRBV6-5	.	.	TRBJ1-5	TGTGCCAGCAGGGTTAGAGGGAGCAATCAGCCCCAGCATTTT	CASRVRGSNQPQHF
TRBV21-1	.	.	TRBJ1-4	TGCCCTGGGGCCAAAGGAGAGGTAACAGGGGGTGAAAAACTGTTTTTT	CPGAKGEVTGGEKLFF
TRBV3-1/TRBV3-2	TRBD1	.	TRBJ1-1	TGTGCCAGCAGCGTACAGGGGGCTGACACTGAAGCTTTCTTT	CASSVQGADTEAFF
TRBV7-9	TRBD1	.	TRBJ1-5	TGTGCCAGCAGCCCCGGACAGGGCGATCAGCCCCAGCATTTT	CASSPGQGDQPQHF
TRBV5-1	TRBD1	.	TRBJ1-2	TGCGCCAGCAGCTTGGGCACCACAGGGGACTATGGCTACACCTTC	CASSLGTTGDYGYTF
TRBV19	TRBD1	.	TRBJ2-2	TGTGCCAGTAGTATGGGCGGAGGACAGGGGTCCGGGGAGCTGTTTTTT	CASSMGGGQGSGELFF
TRBV30	.	.	TRBJ2-2	TGTGCCTGGAGTGTACTAGGGGGGGTCGCCGGGGAGCTGTTTTTT	CAWSVLGGVAGELFF
TRBV7-3	TRBD2	.	TRBJ2-3	TGTGCCAGCAGCTTTAGCGGGGGAGGAGATACGCAGTATTTT	CASSFSGGGDTQYF
TRBV6-5	.	.	TRBJ1-1	TGTGCCAGCGAGAGACAGTTGAACACTGAAGCTTTCTTT	CASERQLNTEAFF
TRBV19	TRBD1	.	TRBJ2-5	TGTGCCAGTAGTATTGGACAGGGGCACGAGACCCAGTACTTC	CASSIGQGHETQYF
TRBV15	.	.	TRBJ1-5	TGTGCCACCAGTCCGGACAGCAGCAATCAGCCCCAGCATTTT	CATSPDSSNQPQHF
TRBV13	.	.	TRBJ2-2	TGTGCCAGCAGCCGGCGGGATGGCACCGGGGAGCTGTTTTTT	CASSRRDGTGELFF
TRBV6-4	TRBD2	.	TRBJ2-3	TGTGCCAGCAGTTCCCTAGCGGGGGGCTTTTCCACAGATACGCAGTATTTT	CASSSLAGGFSTDTQYF
TRBV6-2/TRBV6-3	.	.	TRBJ2-3	TGTGCCAGCAGTTACCCGGACTACCCGCGGACAGATACGCAGTATTTT	CASSYPDYPRTDTQYF
TRBV6-1	.	.	TRBJ2-1	TGTGCCAGCAGTGATGCAACAGCCATTTATGAGCAGTTCTTC	CASSDATAIYEQFF
TRBV9	TRBD2	.	TRBJ2-1	TGTGCCAGCGGCCAGACTAGCGGGGCCTACAATGAGCAGTTCTTC	CASGQTSGAYNEQFF
TRBV4-1	TRBD2	.	TRBJ2-1	TGCGCCAGCAGCCAAGCGGGGTCAAGCGGGGGGGCCGATGAGCAGTTCTTC	CASSQAGSSGGADEQFF
TRBV7-2	.	.	TRBJ1-3	TGTGCCAGCAGCCCGGGGGGTGGTAGGACTGGAAACACCATATATTTT	CASSPGGGRTGNTIYF